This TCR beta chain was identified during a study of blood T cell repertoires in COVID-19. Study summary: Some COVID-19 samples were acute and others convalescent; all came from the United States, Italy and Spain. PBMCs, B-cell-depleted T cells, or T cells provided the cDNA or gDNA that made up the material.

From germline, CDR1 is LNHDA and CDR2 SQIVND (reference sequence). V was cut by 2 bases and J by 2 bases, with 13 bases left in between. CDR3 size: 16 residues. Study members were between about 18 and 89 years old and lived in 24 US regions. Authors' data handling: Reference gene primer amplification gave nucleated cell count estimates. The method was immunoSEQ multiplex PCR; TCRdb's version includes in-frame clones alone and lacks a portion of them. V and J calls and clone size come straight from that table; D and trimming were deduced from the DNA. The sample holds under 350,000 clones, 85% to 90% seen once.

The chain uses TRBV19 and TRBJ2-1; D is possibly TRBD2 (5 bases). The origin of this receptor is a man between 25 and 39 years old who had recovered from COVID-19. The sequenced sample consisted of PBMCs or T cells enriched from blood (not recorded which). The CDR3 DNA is TGTGCCAGTAGTATAAAATTTGGAGGCGCCTACAATGAGCAGTTCTTC. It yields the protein CASSIKFGGAYNEQFF.